The clone carrying this T cell receptor (beta chain) has just one count. This specimen comes from a study of shared clonotypes between healthy human individuals. A split of CD4+ cells into CD45RA+ naive and CD45RA-negative memory subsets was performed. Trimming stripped 0 bases from V and 1 base from J, with 14 bases between. In germline, CDR1 is SGHTS, CDR2 YDEGEE. The CDR3 totals 16 residues. Every immunoSEQ plate was one replicate of a subset's evenly spread DNA. The data were produced by immunoSEQ multiplex PCR, yet TCRdb's version contains in-frame clones alone and is incomplete. Among about a million clones listed, 77% were seen once.

This chain uses TRBV5-8 with TRBJ2-7, with D unclear. This receptor was identified in a man between 18 and 35 years old in good health. Some clones in this sample may be carry-over from other donors' samples. The sample comprised memory CD4+ T cells from PBMCs. Subset described: CD45RA-negative fraction. DNA of the CDR3: TGTGCCAGCAGCTTGGTGACTGGGGTGCGTTCCTACGAGCAGTACTTC. Residues: CASSLVTGVRSYEQYF.